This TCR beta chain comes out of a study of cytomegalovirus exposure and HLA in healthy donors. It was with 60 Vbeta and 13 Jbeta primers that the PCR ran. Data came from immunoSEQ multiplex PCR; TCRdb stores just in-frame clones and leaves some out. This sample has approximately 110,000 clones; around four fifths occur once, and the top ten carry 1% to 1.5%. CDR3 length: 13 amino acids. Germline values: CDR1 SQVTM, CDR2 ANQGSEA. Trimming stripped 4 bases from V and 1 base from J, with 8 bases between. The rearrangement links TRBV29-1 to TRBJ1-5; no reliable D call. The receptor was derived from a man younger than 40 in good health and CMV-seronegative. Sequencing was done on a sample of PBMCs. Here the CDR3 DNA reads TGCAGCGTTGCAACAAACAGCAATCAGCCCCAGCATTTT. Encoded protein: CSVATNSNQPQHF. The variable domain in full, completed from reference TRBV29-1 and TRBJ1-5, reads SAVISQKPSRDICQRGTSLTIQCQVDSQVTMMFWYRQQPGQSLTLIATANQGSEATYESGFVIDKFPISRPNLTFSTLTVSNMSPEDSSIYLCSVATNSNQPQHFGDGTRLSIL.